This TCR beta chain is from a study of blood T cells in healthy people across ages (dated by TCRdb to about 2015). General notes on the study: In model experiments, roughly one uniquely barcoded TCR beta cDNA molecule per two T cells was captured by template switching. For two donors (one aged 18 to 29 and one aged 80 or older), the study analyzed two additional independent replicas of 1 million unique cDNA reads from the same blood draw. Donors of different ages were randomly distributed across sequencing lanes to avoid experimental bias. Donors were grouped into four age groups: young (average roughly 15 years), middle-aged (around 39), aged (approximately 67) and long-lived (roughly 80). Age-related changes in TCR beta repertoire diversity were measured in the study by deep sequencing normalized with unique cDNA molecular identifiers.

This clonotype was counted only a few times. Its antigen is not yet known. Per-nucleotide qualities are absent, and no much larger clonotype sits a single base away. The method behind the library was 5' RACE. TCRdb names Illumina HiSeq 2500 as the instrument used. The second PCR ran for roughly 6 to 11 cycles and used a J-beta primer mix along with a sample-barcoded 5' primer. A unique molecular identifier was introduced onto each TCR beta cDNA molecule by a template-switch 5' adaptor carrying 12 random nucleotides. Each sample yielded at least 3 million CDR3-containing paired-end reads. The Mint cDNA synthesis kit, primed by a TRBC-specific oligonucleotide, was used to synthesize first-strand cDNA from all RNA. Following uracil-DNA glycosylase treatment, all cDNA underwent a first 18-cycle PCR with the universal primers M1SS and BC2_uni_R. Per the source publication's procedure: Each sample was normalized by randomly selecting 1 million high-quality reads, each carrying a distinct molecular identifier. Reads sharing molecular identifiers were discarded rather than binned into consensus sequences. MiTCR, with a Q25 quality threshold and the strictest error-elimination algorithm, was used for CDR3 identification, clonotype clustering and error correction. A nonparametric unseen species model with Euler transformation was used to estimate a lower bound on total TCR beta diversity. TCRdb trimmed public reads at Q25 via fastp, called clones via MiXCR and kept in-frame beta chains. One record per CDR3 amino acid sequence lists the most common genes and DNA. TCRdb, not the authors, supplied the V and J calls. The table for this sample lists more than 650,000 distinct CDR3 sequences; roughly 50% of them were counted only once. 41% of the sample is in the top ten clones.

CDR1 SGHTA and CDR2 FQGNSA are derived from the germline V gene. Trimmed from V: 5 bases; trimmed from J: 12 bases; junction bases lacking a gene match: 5. The CDR3 runs 14 residues from the cysteine to the phenylalanine. Only CDR3 DNA remains: 42 bases, in frame from the first base. The roughly 39 donors, aged about 6 to 95 years, were systemically healthy Caucasian individuals from Russia. Each donor gave approximately 9.3 milliliters of peripheral blood, collected into EDTA-treated Vacutainer tubes. PBMCs were isolated by Ficoll-Paque density-gradient centrifugation, with at least 7 million obtained per sample. Total RNA, at least 6 micrograms per sample, was extracted from PBMCs with Trizol reagent. The percentages of naive CD45RAhigh/CD27high T cells were determined by flow cytometry on a PBMC aliquot from every donor. Findings and caveats that apply to the study as a whole: Estimates of total diversity based on one million sequenced T cells were regarded as lower bounds and as underestimates. Compared with the aged group, the long-lived group had more naive CD4+ T cells, fewer expanded clones and increased TCR diversity, a pattern suggesting age selection. As age increased, observed TCR beta diversity per million T cells dropped in a roughly linear way, and a significant reduction was already evident by age 40. Because the CMV infection status of the donors was unknown, age-related changes in expanded clonotypes may potentially have been confounded. The percentage of naive T cells measured by flow cytometry correlated strongly with observed TCR beta diversity. Bulk unsorted PBMC profiling prevented conclusive comparison of naive and antigen-experienced compartments.

The sequenced sample consisted of blood. This clonotype was sampled from a man older than 75 in good health. The sequence links TRBV7-2 to TRBJ2-1; 15 bases in the junction line up with TRBD2. The sequenced DNA: TGTGCCAGCAGCCGGACTAGCGGGAGGGGAGGGCAGTTCTTC. This sequence encodes CASSRTSGRGGQFF.